These 29 T cell receptor beta chains came from one sample sequenced in a study of control samples from healthy donors and cancer patients. TCRdb's table, derived via immunoSEQ multiplex PCR, lists solely in-frame clones and lacks some. The sample lists more than 25,000 clones; 87% were seen once. Source material: formalin-fixed, paraffin-embedded tissue. These receptors were taken from a female donor with melanoma.

This chain joins TRBV6-5 and TRBJ2-7, with TRBD2 identical over 8 bases. CDR1 MNHEY and CDR2 SVGAGI come from the germline V gene. V lost 5 bases to trimming and J lost 1 base; unmatched junction nucleotides: 4. The CDR3 runs 14 residues. CDR3 in DNA: TGTGCCAGCAGTACACTAGCGGCTTCCTACGAGCAGTACTTC. Amino acid sequence: CASSTLAASYEQYF.

J is TRBJ1-2 and V is TRBV18; D not resolved. V was clipped by 4 bases and J by 8 bases, with 11 bases between them. The CDR3 is made up of 12 amino acids. The V gene's germline CDR1 is KGHSH and CDR2 LQKENI. CDR3 residues: CASSQAEIGYTF. The CDR3 DNA follows: TGTGCCAGCTCACAGGCAGAAATCGGCTACACCTTC.

V and J are TRBV6-5 and TRBJ2-7; 7 nucleotides line up with TRBD1. The CDR3 is 11 residues long. CDR1 is MNHEY, CDR2 SVGAGI, per germline. Germline trimming cut 11 bases from V and 2 bases from J; bases unmatched to any gene: 3. CDR3 protein: CAVDRTYEQYF. The CDR3 coding sequence is TGTGCCGTGGACAGGACCTACGAGCAGTACTTC.

V usage is TRBV2 and J usage is TRBJ1-5; 10 bases line up with TRBD1. CDR3 length equals 15 residues. Germline-derived CDR1 and CDR2 are SNHLY and FYNNEI. V dropped 6 bases and J dropped 2; count of bases not matched to a gene: 4. Here the CDR3 DNA reads TGTGCCAGCAGCAAGGACAGGGGGGGCAATCAGCCCCAGCATTTT. The encoded protein is CASSKDRGGNQPQHF.

V and J are TRBV7-6 and TRBJ1-2; D uncertain. This CDR3 is 15 amino acids long. Trimming took 5 bases from V and 1 from J, leaving 14 bases between them. CDR1 and CDR2 from the germline V gene are SGHVS and FNYEAQ. The CDR3 nucleotides are TGTGCCAGCAGCCCTCTGGTACTAGTTAACTATGGCTACACCTTC. Translated: CASSPLVLVNYGYTF.

The rearrangement links TRBV7-6 to TRBJ1-3; D gene unclear. The V end was cut by 5 bases, the J end by 3 bases, with 11 bases between. The CDR3 is 14 amino acids. Germline-derived CDR1 and CDR2 are SGHVS and FNYEAQ. The chain's CDR3 is CASSPGRGGNTIYF. In DNA, the CDR3 is TGTGCCAGCAGCCCTGGGCGAGGTGGAAACACCATATATTTT.

The chain combines TRBV5-1 with TRBJ2-3, with D unclear. Germline CDR1 reads SGHRS; CDR2 reads YFSETQ. Trimming took 2 bases from V and 0 from J, leaving 13 bases between them. The CDR3 loop spans 16 amino acids. CDR3 bases: TGCGCCAGCAGCTTATTCGGCTCCTCTAGCACAGATACGCAGTATTTT. Residues: CASSLFGSSSTDTQYF.

The J gene is TRBJ1-2, the V gene TRBV29-1; 8 nucleotides align to TRBD1. CDR1 is SQVTM, CDR2 ANQGSEA, per germline. CDR3 length: 11 residues. With 7 bases clipped from V and 8 bases from J, the junction kept 6 bases outside the gene matches. This CDR3 reads CSAAGGQGYTF. CDR3 DNA sequence: TGCAGCGCCGCAGGGGGCCAGGGCTACACCTTC.

V gene TRBV15 combines with J gene TRBJ1-5; D uncertain. The CDR3 has 15 residues. Trimming removed 1 base from V and 0 bases from J, with 7 bases in between. Germline V gene data show CDR1 as LNHNV and CDR2 as YYDKDF (reference sequence). The CDR3 DNA reads as TGTGCCACCAGCAGAGGGTCCATTAGCAATCAGCCCCAGCATTTT. Translated: CATSRGSISNQPQHF.

The chain uses TRBV5-1 and TRBJ2-3; no firm D call. This CDR3 comprises 13 residues. Germline-derived CDR1 and CDR2 are SGHRS and YFSETQ. With 4 bases removed from V and 5 bases from J, the gap between germline ends came to 11 bases. The CDR3: CASSTPPQDTQYF. In DNA form, the CDR3 reads TGCGCCAGCAGCACCCCACCCCAAGATACGCAGTATTTT.

The chain combines TRBV5-1 with TRBJ2-2, with D perhaps matching TRBD2 (5 bases). The CDR3 totals 15 residues. CDR1 is SGHRS and CDR2 is YFSETQ in the germline V gene. Trimming left V 0 bases short and J 8 bases short, with 14 bases between. The CDR3 loop reads CASSLDLARGGELFF. The DNA of the CDR3 is TGCGCCAGCAGCTTGGATCTAGCCAGAGGTGGGGAGCTGTTTTTT.

V and J are TRBV6-5 and TRBJ2-5, with TRBD1 identical over 9 bases. With V trimmed by 7 bases and J by 5 bases, 8 bases remained unmatched. Germline V gene data show CDR1 as MNHEY and CDR2 as SVGAGI. The CDR3 totals 14 residues. CDR3 in amino acids: CASIHRGLDETQYF. The CDR3 coding sequence is TGTGCCAGCATTCACAGGGGGCTCGACGAGACCCAGTACTTC.

This sequence joins TRBV12-3 or TRBV12-4 and TRBJ2-2; D may be TRBD1 (6 bases). V shed 6 bases and J shed 6 bases, with 11 bases lying between them. The CDR3 totals 13 residues. The CDR3 here is CASSPEGAGELFF. CDR3 coding DNA: TGTGCCAGCAGCCCTGAGGGGGCCGGGGAGCTGTTTTTT.

This chain links TRBV7-2 with TRBJ1-6, with 7 bases that match TRBD1. The germline V gene has CDR1 SGHTA and CDR2 FQGNSA. V lost 3 bases, J lost 13 bases, and 12 bases stayed unmatched. The CDR3 consists of 15 residues. The CDR3 loop reads CASSLGRGAPYPLHF. The CDR3 DNA follows: TGTGCCAGCAGCTTGGGCAGGGGGGCACCCTACCCCCTCCACTTT.

This chain uses TRBV30 with TRBJ1-5; 8 bases fit TRBD1. The germline CDR1 and CDR2 sequences are GTSNPN and SVGIG (reference sequence). J lost 5 bases, V lost 4 bases, and 4 bases had no gene match. The CDR3 spans 13 residues. CDR3 residues: CAWKQGVDQPQHF. DNA of the CDR3: TGTGCCTGGAAACAGGGGGTGGATCAGCCCCAGCATTTT.

The rearrangement uses TRBV19 and TRBJ1-3, with TRBD1 matching over 7 bases. Trimming at V came to 11 bases and at J to 0 bases, leaving 19 bases not matched to a gene. The CDR3 consists of 18 residues. Germline V gene sequence: CDR1 LNHDA, CDR2 SQIVND (reference sequence). This CDR3 reads CASSGDRTQLLSGNTIYF. The CDR3, as DNA: TGTGCCTCCTCGGGGGACAGAACGCAATTACTCTCTGGAAACACCATATATTTT.

V usage is TRBV4-2 and J usage is TRBJ2-3; D may be TRBD1 or TRBD2 (6 bases each). This CDR3 contains 17 residues. V shed 3 bases and J shed 4 bases, with 20 bases lying between them. CDR1 is LGHNA, CDR2 YNFKEQ, per germline. The CDR3 DNA is TGTGCCAGCAGCCAGGGAGGCAGGGGATTTGGCGCAGATACGCAGTATTTT. Translating it yields CASSQGGRGFGADTQYF.

The chain combines TRBV29-1 with TRBJ2-3, with no clear D. CDR1 is SQVTM and CDR2 is ANQGSEA in the germline V gene. The CDR3 has 15 residues. V was clipped by 5 bases and J by 8 bases, with 23 bases between them. Here the CDR3 DNA reads TGCAGCGTTCCTGGACCAGGATTGCCACTCGGTACGCAGTATTTT. Protein: CSVPGPGLPLGTQYF.

The chain employs TRBV2 and TRBJ2-6; D gene unclear. CDR1 and CDR2 from the germline V gene are SNHLY and FYNNEI. This CDR3 spans 13 amino acids. V lost 7 bases and J lost 2, with 6 bases in between. The chain's CDR3 is CASTDTGANVLTF. CDR3 in DNA: TGTGCCAGCACGGATACTGGGGCCAACGTCCTGACTTTC.

The chain links TRBV2 to TRBJ2-2; D gene unclear. CDR3 size: 15 residues. The germline V gene encodes CDR1 SNHLY and CDR2 FYNNEI. The ends were cut back, 2 bases at V and 4 bases at J, with 11 bases in the middle. The chain's CDR3 is CASSEPPSGTGELFF. The CDR3 DNA is TGTGCCAGCAGTGAACCCCCGTCGGGCACCGGGGAGCTGTTTTTT.

By share, this clone ranks as medium-sized (0.01 to 0.1%). The chain employs TRBV5-1 and TRBJ2-7, with D unresolved. Between the trimmed V and J ends, which lost 0 bases and 3 bases, there was a span of 19 bases. The CDR3 sequence is 17 residues long. Germline V gives CDR1 SGHRS, CDR2 YFSETQ. CDR3 amino acids: CASSLAWVGPEFYEQYF. The CDR3 bases are TGCGCCAGCAGCTTGGCTTGGGTTGGGCCCGAATTCTACGAGCAGTACTTC.

The rearrangement joins TRBV5-1 to TRBJ2-3; TRBD2 agrees at 11 bases. Trimming at V came to 0 bases and at J to 4 bases, leaving 1 base not matched to a gene. Germline CDR1 SGHRS, CDR2 YFSETQ. This CDR3 spans 15 amino acids. The CDR3 region is CASSLELAGADTQYF. The DNA of the CDR3 is TGCGCCAGCAGCTTGGAACTAGCGGGAGCAGATACGCAGTATTTT.

This chain connects TRBV11-1 to TRBJ1-1, with D uncertain. The germline gives CDR1 SGHAT, CDR2 FQDESV (reference sequence). Trimming pared 4 bases from V and 5 bases from J, leaving 17 bases between. The CDR3 is 15 residues long. The CDR3 region is CASSSISRAPTEAFF. For the CDR3, the DNA is TGTGCCAGCAGCTCCATTAGCCGGGCACCGACTGAAGCTTTCTTT.

The CDR3 nucleotides read TGTGCCAGCAGTGCCTATAGCGGGAGCACAGATACGCAGTATTTT. Translated, it gives CASSAYSGSTDTQYF. This sequence joins TRBV27 and TRBJ2-3; 7 bases line up with TRBD2. With V trimmed by 5 bases and J by 0 bases, 5 bases remained unmatched. The germline CDR1 and CDR2 sequences are MNHEY and SMNVEV (reference sequence). The CDR3 extends over 15 amino acids.

The V gene is TRBV7-3, the J gene TRBJ2-3; no clear D gene. V shed 5 bases and J shed 3 bases, with 12 bases lying between them. The CDR3 totals 14 residues. Germline CDR1 and CDR2: SGHTA and FQGTGA. The DNA for the CDR3 is TGTGCCAGCAGCCCCGGGTCTGGGACAGATACGCAGTATTTT. Amino acid sequence: CASSPGSGTDTQYF.

The V call is TRBV3-1 (or the pseudogene TRBV3-2), the J call TRBJ2-7, with D uncertain. V shed 0 bases and J shed 4 bases, with 13 bases lying between them. The CDR3 sequence is 15 residues long. From germline, CDR1 is LGHDT and CDR2 YNNKEL (reference sequence). The DNA of the CDR3 is TGTGCCAGCAGCCAAGACAGTCTTACGCAATACGAGCAGTACTTC. Translation: CASSQDSLTQYEQYF.

The gene calls are TRBV5-6 and TRBJ2-7, with TRBD1 as a possible D gene (7 bases). There are 16 residues in the CDR3. Deletions cut 0 bases from V and 0 bases from J, with 13 bases between. In germline, CDR1 is SGHDT, CDR2 YYEEEE. CDR3 in amino acids: CASSLVPGGSSYEQYF. CDR3 bases: TGTGCCAGCAGCTTGGTCCCAGGGGGGAGCTCCTACGAGCAGTACTTC.

The chain is built from TRBV7-8 and TRBJ2-4; TRBD2 matches 8 bases. Losses at the gene ends were 5 bases for V and 0 bases for J; bases not matched to a gene: 9. This CDR3 has 17 amino acids. Germline lookup yields CDR1 SGHVS and CDR2 FQNEAQ. The CDR3 here is CASSALGLAVAKNIQYF. CDR3 in DNA: TGTGCCAGCAGCGCCCTCGGACTAGCCGTAGCCAAAAACATTCAGTACTTC.

The V call is TRBV6-2 or TRBV6-3, the J call TRBJ2-7, with D uncertain. The length of the CDR3 is 14 residues. Trimming took off 2 bases at V and 0 bases at J, with 8 bases between the two ends. Germline-derived CDR1 and CDR2 are MNHEY and SVGEGT. The CDR3 loop reads CASSYDYLSYEQYF. The CDR3 coding sequence is TGTGCCAGCAGTTACGATTATCTCTCCTACGAGCAGTACTTC.